These T cell receptor beta chains were read from a single sample in a study of beta chain features in type 1 diabetes. Clones were read by immunoSEQ multiplex PCR, and TCRdb kept only the in-frame ones, dropping some. Of 500,000 to 800,000 clones listed, over 10% were seen once; the top ten hold more than 0.095%. Specimen: naive CD4+ T cells from blood. The receptors derive from a man between 25 and 39 years old with type 1 diabetes. Each CDR3 is given with its conserved first and last residue. The D gene is left open where the match is weak. Clone size, where shown, is once, few, many, or a class for clones that have expanded.

J | D | size | V | DNA | CDR3
TRBJ1-5 | - | - | TRBV6-5 | TGTGCCAGCAGCCGGGACCTCAATCAGCCCCAGCATTTT | CASSRDLNQPQHF
TRBJ1-2 | - | few | TRBV7-9 | TGTGCCAGCTCGGACGGGGTGGACTATGGCTACACCTTC | CASSDGVDYGYTF
TRBJ1-5 | - | - | TRBV7-9 | TGTGCCAGCAGCTTATCGGGAAATCAGCCCCAGCATTTT | CASSLSGNQPQHF
TRBJ2-5 | - | - | TRBV19 | TGTGCCAGTAAGGAGGAGGGGAGACAAGAGACCCAGTACTTC | CASKEEGRQETQYF
TRBJ2-1 | - | few | TRBV4-2 | TGTGCCAGCAGCCAAGAGTTTGGGGGGAGCTCCTACAATGAGCAGTTCTTC | CASSQEFGGSSYNEQFF
TRBJ2-3 | TRBD1 | few | TRBV29-1 | TGCAGCGTTGGAGAGGGACAGGGGGGAGATACGCAGTATTTT | CSVGEGQGGDTQYF
TRBJ2-3 | - | - | TRBV6-6 | TGTGCCAGCAGTTGGGCTAGCTTATTCACAGATACGCAGTATTTT | CASSWASLFTDTQYF
TRBJ2-1 | - | few | TRBV7-9 | TGTGCCAGCAGCTTAGGTTTGGGAGAGAGCTCCTACAATGAGCAGTTCTTC | CASSLGLGESSYNEQFF
TRBJ2-1 | - | - | TRBV7-2 | TGCGCCAGCAGCGCTACCGGGGGCTCCTACAATGAGCAGTTCTTC | CASSATGGSYNEQFF
TRBJ2-1 | - | - | TRBV11-3 | TGTGCCAGCAGTCTGGCCTCCTACAATGAGCAGTTCTTC | CASSLASYNEQFF
TRBJ2-6 | - | - | TRBV7-2 | TGTGCCAGCAGCCTACAGACAGCTAGCTCTGGGGCCAACGTCCTGACTTTC | CASSLQTASSGANVLTF
TRBJ1-2 | - | - | TRBV7-2 | TGTGCCAGCAGCTTATTGGACAGTTGGGTGATTGGCTACACCTTC | CASSLLDSWVIGYTF
TRBJ2-1 | TRBD1 | - | TRBV7-9 | TGTGCCAGCAGCTCTGGATTAACCGGGACAGGGGTCAATGAGCAGTTCTTC | CASSSGLTGTGVNEQFF
TRBJ2-1 | TRBD2 | - | TRBV5-6 | TGTGCCAGCAGCTGGACTAGCGGGGTATCGAATGAGCAGTTCTTC | CASSWTSGVSNEQFF
TRBJ2-5 | - | few | TRBV7-8 | TGTGCCACAGGGCTATACCAAGAGACCCAGTACTTC | CATGLYQETQYF
TRBJ2-2 | TRBD1 | - | TRBV25-1 | TGTGCCAGCAGTGAATTTAACGGACAGGGGGACACCGGGGAGCTGTTTTTT | CASSEFNGQGDTGELFF
TRBJ1-1 | TRBD1 | few | TRBV2 | TGTGCCAGCACCAACTTACAGGGGCCTGAAGCTTTCTTT | CASTNLQGPEAFF
TRBJ2-6 | - | few | TRBV4-1 | TGCGCCAGCAGCCTGAGGTCAGAGGGGCTTCGGCAGACTGGGGCCAACGTCCTGACTTTC | CASSLRSEGLRQTGANVLTF
TRBJ2-7 | - | few | TRBV27 | TGTGCCAGCAGTCCAAAGGGGGGGGCGAGCTCCTACGAGCAGTACTTC | CASSPKGGASSYEQYF
TRBJ1-2 | TRBD1 | few | TRBV7-3 | TGTGCCAGCAGCCCCACAGGGGGGAACTATGGCTACACCTTC | CASSPTGGNYGYTF
TRBJ1-1 | - | - | TRBV5-4 | TGTGCCAGCAGCTTGATCGGCGGAGACCGCATGAACACTGAAGCTTTCTTT | CASSLIGGDRMNTEAFF
TRBJ1-2 | - | few | TRBV6-6 | TGTGCCAGCAACCCGGCCCCGGGGGAGATGCGGGGCTACACCTTC | CASNPAPGEMRGYTF
TRBJ2-6 | TRBD1 | - | TRBV10-2 | TGCGCCAGCAGGGAACGACAGGGACGCTCTGGGGCCAACGTCCTGACTTTC | CASRERQGRSGANVLTF
TRBJ2-1 | - | few | TRBV4-2 | TGTGCCAGCAGCCAAGTCGGCAGGAGCTCCTACAATGAGCAGTTCTTC | CASSQVGRSSYNEQFF
TRBJ2-5 | - | few | TRBV18 | TGTGCCAGCTCACACTCAGAGGGGGGAGAAGAGACCCAGTACTTC | CASSHSEGGEETQYF
TRBJ1-1 | - | - | TRBV7-9 | TGTGCCAGCAGCTTTCTCCATAAGAACACTGAAGCTTTCTTT | CASSFLHKNTEAFF
TRBJ2-2 | - | few | TRBV5-1 | TGCGCCAGCAGCCAAGGGAACACCGGGGAGCTGTTTTTT | CASSQGNTGELFF
TRBJ1-5 | TRBD1 | - | TRBV5-6 | TGTGCCAGCAGCGTATCCGGGACAGGGATCAATCAGCCCCAGCATTTT | CASSVSGTGINQPQHF
TRBJ1-5 | - | few | TRBV15 | TGTGCCACCAGCCTTCTTGGGGGGCCCCATCAGCCCCAGCATTTT | CATSLLGGPHQPQHF
TRBJ2-7 | TRBD1 | - | TRBV18 | TGTGCCAGCTCACAAACTCCAGGGGGCGGCGAGCAGTACTTC | CASSQTPGGGEQYF
TRBJ1-5 | - | - | TRBV30 | TGTGCCTGTGGGGCAGGGGATCAGCCCCAGCATTTT | CACGAGDQPQHF
TRBJ1-5 | - | few | TRBV4-3 | TGCGCCAGCAGCCAAGATGCGGGGGCGGGCAATCAGCCCCAGCATTTT | CASSQDAGAGNQPQHF
TRBJ2-2 | - | - | TRBV7-2 | TGTGCCAGCAGCCCGGGACGCTCCTCGCCCGGGGAGCTGTTTTTT | CASSPGRSSPGELFF
TRBJ2-3 | TRBD1 | - | TRBV5-1 | TGCGCCAGCAGCTCAGTTACCGGGACAGGCTTCACAGATACGCAGTATTTT | CASSSVTGTGFTDTQYF
TRBJ2-7 | - | - | TRBV7-2 | TGTGCCAGCAGCTTAGCACTAACCCGGTCCTACGAGCAGTACTTC | CASSLALTRSYEQYF
TRBJ1-2 | - | - | TRBV5-1 | TGCGCCTGCAAGGAGGAGGAAGGCTACACCTTC | CACKEEEGYTF
TRBJ2-1 | - | - | TRBV29-1 | TGCAGCGTTTCCCTCGCGAGCTCCTACAATGAGCAGTTCTTC | CSVSLASSYNEQFF